This TCR beta chain was captured in a study of cytomegalovirus exposure and HLA in healthy donors. In this sample, this clone turned up once. This PCR relied on a set of 60 Vbeta primers and 13 Jbeta primers. TCRdb's copy holds only in-frame clones and misses some; the assay was immunoSEQ multiplex PCR. The sample includes around 150,000 clones, 70% to 85% of them seen just once. The CDR3 extends over 14 amino acids. Trimming left V 4 bases short and J 0 bases short, with 10 bases between. Germline CDR1 is SGHDT and CDR2 is YYEEEE. Sequenced: PBMCs. The TCR was taken from a male donor in good health and CMV-seronegative. The V and J genes are TRBV5-6 and TRBJ1-1; TRBD1 is a possible D gene (6 bases). DNA for the CDR3: TGTGCCAGCAGCCGTGGACAGTTGAACACTGAAGCTTTCTTT. Residues: CASSRGQLNTEAFF.